The 30 T cell receptor beta chains below come from one sample, sequenced in a study of T cells of healthy individuals. A single record per CDR3 protein comes from TCRdb applying MiXCR to the 5' RACE reads. The table has around 80,000 distinct CDR3 sequences, more than 4.5% seen once. Receptor source: a female donor in good health.

This clonotype was seen many times. This chain joins TRBV7-9 and TRBJ2-3; 13 bases align to TRBD2. V lost 5 bases, J lost 2 bases, and 10 bases stayed unmatched. Per germline, CDR1 SEHNR and CDR2 FQNEAQ (reference sequence). CDR3 length equals 18 residues. In nucleotides, the CDR3 is TGTGCCAGCAGCCCGCCGGGACTAGCGGGATCAGACACAGATACGCAGTATTTT. Translated, it gives CASSPPGLAGSDTDTQYF.

This clonotype has a count of ten or more. The CDR3 DNA is TGCAGCGTTGACGGTCGGAGGAGGACTAGCGGGAGGGGAGAGACCCAGTACTTC. Translation: CSVDGRRRTSGRGETQYF. The genes are TRBV29-1 and TRBJ2-5, with 15 bases identical to TRBD2. CDR1 SQVTM and CDR2 ANQGSEA come from the germline V gene. This CDR3 has 18 residues. The ends lost 3 bases at V and 4 bases at J; junction bases unmatched: 12.

The chain carries TRBV5-6 and TRBJ2-7, with D possibly being TRBD1 or TRBD2 (5 bases each). This CDR3 has 15 residues. The germline V gene has CDR1 SGHDT and CDR2 YYEEEE. V lost 0 bases and J 6 bases, leaving 16 bases between the germline ends. DNA for the CDR3: TGTGCCAGCAGCTTGGATAGGAGAGGGGCCTCCGAGCAGTACTTC. This codes for CASSLDRRGASEQYF.

At least ten counts were recorded for this clonotype. The CDR3 sequence: CASRLQGASETQYF. In DNA, the CDR3 is TGTGCCAGCAGGCTACAGGGGGCAAGTGAGACCCAGTACTTC. The gene calls are TRBV27 and TRBJ2-5, with 9 bases matching TRBD1. CDR3 length: 14 residues. Looked up from germline, CDR1 is MNHEY and CDR2 is SMNVEV (reference sequence). The J segment lost 5 bases and the V segment lost 6 bases, leaving 7 bases of the junction unmatched.

This clonotype was seen ten or more times. The genes are TRBV6-5 and TRBJ2-3; 7 positions match TRBD1. The J segment lost 0 bases and the V segment lost 6 bases, leaving 6 bases of the junction unmatched. Looked up from germline, CDR1 is MNHEY and CDR2 is SVGAGI. This CDR3 region has 15 residues. The CDR3 is CASSSGQISTDTQYF. The CDR3 DNA is TGTGCCAGCAGCTCGGGACAGATTAGCACAGATACGCAGTATTTT.

This clonotype was found many times. The chain carries TRBV7-2 and TRBJ1-6; a weak D match, TRBD1 (5 bases). Germline assignment: CDR1 SGHTA and CDR2 FQGNSA. V was pared by 0 bases and J by 0 bases, with 9 bases between. The CDR3 has 17 residues. The CDR3 bases are TGTGCCAGCAGCTTAGCGTGGGGGGGCTCCTATAATTCACCCCTCCACTTT. It specifies CASSLAWGGSYNSPLHF.

Many counts were recorded for this clonotype. This chain connects TRBV20-1 to TRBJ1-1; perhaps TRBD1 as D (5 bases). Between the trimmed V and J ends, which lost 2 bases and 1 base, there was a span of 23 bases. CDR3 length: 18 amino acids. The germline V gene has CDR1 DFQATT and CDR2 SNEGSKA (reference sequence). The CDR3 region is CSARQQARGYRSNTEAFF. Written as DNA, the CDR3 is TGCAGTGCTAGACAACAAGCAAGGGGTTATCGGTCGAACACTGAAGCTTTCTTT.

This clonotype was seen at least ten times. This sequence joins TRBV3-1 and TRBJ1-1, with D possibly being TRBD1 (5 bases). V lost 1 base and J lost 4, with 13 bases in between. This CDR3 is built from 15 residues. Germline CDR1 reads LGHDT; CDR2 reads YNNKEL (reference sequence). CDR3 sequence reads: CASSQGPQGSTEAFF. Written as DNA, the CDR3 is TGTGCCAGCAGCCAAGGCCCCCAGGGCTCCACTGAAGCTTTCTTT. The full variable domain, its missing parts supplied by reference TRBV3-1 and TRBJ1-1, is DTAVSQTPKYLVTQMGNDKSIKCEQNLGHDTMYWYKQDSKKFLKIMFSYNNKELIINETVPNRFSPKSPDKAHLNLHINSLELGDSAVYFCASSQGPQGSTEAFFGQGTRLTVV.

The chain joins TRBV24-1 to TRBJ2-3; D may be TRBD1 (6 bases). The germline V gene has CDR1 KGHDR and CDR2 SFDVKD. The V and J ends lost 5 bases and 7 bases respectively, with 15 bases between them. The CDR3 sequence is 14 residues long. The CDR3 DNA sequence: TGTGCCACCAGTGTAGAGACACAGGGAAATACGCAGTATTTT. As protein: CATSVETQGNTQYF.

The chain employs TRBV13 and TRBJ2-1, with TRBD2 matching 8 bases. From germline, CDR1 is PRHDT and CDR2 FYEKMQ (reference sequence). This CDR3 has 16 amino acids. J was trimmed by 7 bases and V by 1 base; bases with no gene match: 9. In DNA form, the CDR3 reads TGTGCCAGCAGCTTAGATGGTAGCGGGGTCGGGAATGAGCAGTTCTTC. It specifies CASSLDGSGVGNEQFF.

This clonotype has a count of ten or more. The genes are TRBV29-1 and TRBJ2-6; 7 nucleotides align to TRBD1. CDR3 length equals 19 residues. Germline V CDR1 and CDR2: SQVTM, ANQGSEA. The trim removed 5 bases at V and 0 bases at J, leaving 16 bases unmatched. The DNA for the CDR3 is TGCAGCGTTTCGGGGACAGTGGAAGGGTTCCGCTCTGGGGCCAACGTCCTGACTTTC. Translation gives CSVSGTVEGFRSGANVLTF.

There are many counts of this clonotype. V is TRBV6-6 and J is TRBJ1-2; 10 bases map to TRBD1. Germline values: CDR1 MNHNY, CDR2 SVGAGI (reference sequence). This CDR3 contains 15 residues. J lost 7 bases, V lost 7 bases, and 12 bases had no gene match. The CDR3 here is CASNNQRGTGVGYTF. The CDR3 nucleotides read TGTGCCAGCAACAATCAACGAGGGACAGGGGTTGGCTACACCTTC.

This clonotype was detected ten times or more. V is TRBV7-6 and J is TRBJ2-7; 8 nucleotides agree with TRBD2. J lost 3 bases, V lost 1 base, and 5 bases had no gene match. CDR1 SGHVS and CDR2 FNYEAQ come from the germline V gene. This CDR3 has 15 residues. The DNA for the CDR3 is TGTGCCAGCAGCTTAGGCCCGGGACTAGACTACGAGCAGTACTTC. Protein: CASSLGPGLDYEQYF. Together with reference TRBV7-6 and TRBJ2-7, the CDR3 gives the full variable domain: GAGVSQSPRYKVTKRGQDVALRCDPISGHVSLYWYRQALGQGPEFLTYFNYEAQQDKSGLPNDRFSAERPEGSISTLTIQRTEQRDSAMYRCASSLGPGLDYEQYFGPGTRLTVT.

This clonotype was found many times. The chain joins TRBV7-2 to TRBJ2-7; weak D call: TRBD2 (5 bases). Trimming shortened V by 3 bases and J by 2 bases, and 11 bases separated the two germline ends. The CDR3 extends over 14 amino acids. The V gene's germline CDR1 is SGHTA and CDR2 FQGNSA. CDR3 bases: TGTGCCAGCAGCTTTGGAGGATCTGCCTACGAGCAGTACTTC. The encoded protein is CASSFGGSAYEQYF.

This clonotype was seen repeatedly, ten times or more. The DNA for the CDR3 is TGTGCCAGCAGCGTAGGGGACGAAGAGACCCAGTACTTC. Encoded protein: CASSVGDEETQYF. The chain combines TRBV9 with TRBJ2-5, with D perhaps assigned TRBD1 or TRBD2 (5 bases each). The CDR3 loop spans 13 amino acids. The germline gives CDR1 SGDLS, CDR2 YYNGEE. Trimming removed 0 bases from V and 3 bases from J, with 6 bases in between.

This rearrangement joins TRBV7-8 to TRBJ2-7; 8 bases match TRBD2. There are 15 residues in the CDR3. The germline V gene has CDR1 SGHVS and CDR2 FQNEAQ. V shed 5 bases and J 7 bases; nucleotides not matched to a gene: 13. CDR3 amino acids: CASSPAGAGVREQYF. The CDR3 nucleotides are TGTGCCAGCAGCCCAGCGGGAGCGGGGGTTCGGGAGCAGTACTTC.

The CDR3 coding sequence is TGTGCCAGCAGCTGGGGGGGGACAAATAAAGAACTGTTTTTT. Protein sequence: CASSWGGTNKELFF. The V call is TRBV7-6, the J call TRBJ1-4; the D gene is possibly TRBD1 (6 bases). The V gene's germline CDR1 is SGHVS and CDR2 FNYEAQ. The CDR3 contains 14 residues. The ends were cut back, 4 bases at V and 12 bases at J, with 18 bases in the middle. Filled out from reference TRBV7-6 and TRBJ1-4, the complete variable domain reads GAGVSQSPRYKVTKRGQDVALRCDPISGHVSLYWYRQALGQGPEFLTYFNYEAQQDKSGLPNDRFSAERPEGSISTLTIQRTEQRDSAMYRCASSWGGTNKELFFGSGTQLSVL.

This clonotype was detected many times. The rearrangement uses TRBV6-5 and TRBJ2-7, with 7 bases matching TRBD1. This CDR3 spans 15 amino acids. V was clipped by 6 bases and J by 7 bases; unmatched bases: 15. The germline V gene encodes CDR1 MNHEY and CDR2 SVGAGI. CDR3 in amino acids: CASRKATGTMLEQYF. DNA for the CDR3: TGTGCCAGCAGGAAGGCGACAGGGACGATGCTGGAGCAGTACTTC.

At least ten counts were recorded for this clonotype. For the CDR3, the DNA is TGCAGTGCTACTAGCGGGGTAAACTACGAGCAGTACTTC. Protein sequence: CSATSGVNYEQYF. The V gene is TRBV20-1, the J gene TRBJ2-7, with 9 bases identical to TRBD2. This CDR3 contains 13 residues. The V and J ends lost 4 bases and 3 bases, in that order; junction bases with no gene match: 4. Germline V gives CDR1 DFQATT, CDR2 SNEGSKA (reference sequence).

This clonotype was seen at least ten times. The chain combines TRBV20-1 with TRBJ1-1; 7 nucleotides match TRBD1. The CDR3 is 16 residues long. Per germline, CDR1 DFQATT and CDR2 SNEGSKA (reference sequence). V shed 6 bases and J 1 base; nucleotides not matched to a gene: 14. Here the CDR3 reads CSAPGRGPGWNTEAFF. In nucleotides, the CDR3 is TGCAGTGCCCCCGGTAGGGGGCCAGGCTGGAACACTGAAGCTTTCTTT.

The chain joins TRBV7-2 to TRBJ2-7, with D unresolved. The CDR3 length is 13 residues. Trimming shortened V by 3 bases and J by 2 bases, and 8 bases separated the two germline ends. Germline V gene sequence: CDR1 SGHTA, CDR2 FQGNSA. CDR3 nucleotides: TGTGCCAGCAGCTTTTATTACGCCTACGAGCAGTACTTC. This encodes CASSFYYAYEQYF.

The table lists this clonotype with many counts. The V and J genes are TRBV7-9 and TRBJ2-5; 7 nucleotides match TRBD2. Germline V gene lookup returns CDR1 SEHNR and CDR2 FQNEAQ (reference sequence). The CDR3 is made up of 13 amino acids. V shed 7 bases, J shed 6 bases, and the junction held 8 bases outside the gene matches. In DNA, the CDR3 is TGTGCCAGCACCCAGACTAGCAGTCAGACCCAGTACTTC. Residues: CASTQTSSQTQYF.

Notes on this clonotype: A much larger clone differs from this one at a single base, so this may be a read error. The gene calls are TRBV2 and TRBJ1-2; D is uncertain. V was clipped by 6 bases and J by 0 bases, with 11 bases between them. This CDR3 comprises 14 residues. From germline, CDR1 is SNHLY and CDR2 FYNNEI. The CDR3 protein is CASSQRGANYGYTF. The CDR3 region has the DNA TGTGCCAGCAGCCAGCGGGGAGCTAACTATGGCTACACCTTC.

This clonotype has a count of ten or more. The rearrangement links TRBV4-2 to TRBJ2-7, with 12 bases matching TRBD1. Unmatched junction bases numbered 7, after V lost 4 bases and J lost 0 bases. The CDR3 covers 17 residues. CDR1 LGHNA and CDR2 YNFKEQ come from the germline V gene. CDR3 in amino acids: CASSPRDRGLSSYEQYF. CDR3 DNA sequence: TGTGCCAGCAGCCCGAGGGACAGGGGGCTGAGCTCCTACGAGCAGTACTTC.

Relative to its sample, this clonotype is medium-sized (0.01 to 0.1%). CDR3 sequence reads: CASARLAGGSDTQYF. The CDR3 DNA follows: TGTGCCAGCGCAAGACTAGCGGGAGGTTCAGATACGCAGTATTTT. This chain joins TRBV6-5 and TRBJ2-3, with TRBD2 identical over 13 bases. The CDR3 spans 15 residues. V dropped 8 bases and J dropped 4; count of bases not matched to a gene: 6. Germline values: CDR1 MNHEY, CDR2 SVGAGI.

This clonotype was seen only a few times. The rearrangement joins TRBV6-2 or TRBV6-3 to TRBJ1-1; D remains ambiguous. Trimming pared 11 bases from V and 6 bases from J, leaving 19 bases between. Germline V gene lookup returns CDR1 MNHEY and CDR2 SVGEGT. The CDR3 runs to 13 residues. The CDR3: CAGSQMLSSEAFF. CDR3 nucleotide sequence: TGTGCCGGGTCCCAAATGTTGTCCTCTGAAGCTTTCTTT.

This clonotype was seen at least ten times. The chain links TRBV9 to TRBJ2-1, with a weak D call TRBD2 (5 bases). V shed 3 bases and J shed 10 bases, with 11 bases lying between them. Germline CDR1 is SGDLS and CDR2 is YYNGEE. The CDR3 consists of 12 residues. CDR3: CASSAPGIEQFF. CDR3 DNA: TGTGCCAGCAGCGCTCCGGGGATCGAGCAGTTCTTC.

V usage is TRBV12-3 or TRBV12-4 and J usage is TRBJ2-1; TRBD1 agrees at 7 bases. The CDR3 is 14 residues long. V gave up 4 bases and J gave up 5 bases; unmatched junction bases: 5. CDR3 residues: CASSSRQGHNEQFF. The CDR3 DNA is TGTGCCAGCAGTTCCCGACAGGGCCACAATGAGCAGTTCTTC.

This clonotype has a handful of counts. CDR3 nucleotide sequence: TGTGCCAGCTCACCTCTTGACAGCTCCACTGAAGCTTTCTTT. Residues: CASSPLDSSTEAFF. The V and J genes are TRBV18 and TRBJ1-1, with a tentative D call TRBD1 (5 bases). The CDR3 covers 14 residues. CDR1 is KGHSH, CDR2 LQKENI, per germline. Trimming left V 3 bases short and J 4 bases short, with 12 bases between.

This clonotype was counted between two and nine times. The chain is built from TRBV6-5 and TRBJ1-6; possibly TRBD1 for D (5 bases). Trimming removed 5 bases at V and 0 bases at J, with 14 bases between. Germline CDR1 reads MNHEY; CDR2 reads SVGAGI. CDR3 length: 17 amino acids. CDR3 sequence reads: CASSKAGGSSYNSPLHF. The DNA of the CDR3 is TGTGCCAGCAGTAAAGCCGGGGGGAGCTCCTATAATTCACCCCTCCACTTT.